Listed here is a single T cell receptor beta chain. Its matching antigen is unknown. V shed 5 bases, J shed 4 bases, and the junction held 4 bases outside the gene matches. Germline V gene sequence: CDR1 SGHVS, CDR2 FQNEAQ. The length of the CDR3 is 15 residues. These data come from a study of T cells in localized non-small cell lung cancer. Whole-study findings and limits: Since sequencing was restricted to only one region of the tumor, intratumor heterogeneity remains a possibility.

Here immunoSEQ multiplex PCR was the method, and the copy in TCRdb shows in-frame clones only, minus some. The profile shows about 31,000 clones, 85% to 95% of them singletons. The chain links TRBV7-8 to TRBJ2-1; 11 bases line up with TRBD2. The sample in question was peripheral blood, obtained before any cancer treatment. The TCR originated in a woman aged 35-70 years with stage I lung adenocarcinoma. CDR3 DNA: TGTGCCAGCAGCCTGGGACTAGCGGCTTACAATGAGCAGTTCTTC. Translated, it gives CASSLGLAAYNEQFF.